The 24 T cell receptor beta chains presented below share a single source sample, sequenced in a study of CD8 T cells in Susac syndrome. After extraction with the RNeasy kit, roughly 0.45 to 1 ug of the RNA was reverse transcribed using random hexamers. Each CDR3 protein is one row after TCRdb ran MiXCR on the immunoSEQ multiplex PCR reads. The profile shows about 210,000 distinct CDR3 sequences, 94% of them singletons. The specimen sequenced was CD4+ T cells from PBMCs. These receptors originate from a human donor with Susac syndrome.

The chain has TRBV20-1 and TRBJ2-3, with a possible D match to TRBD1 (6 bases). V was trimmed by 3 bases and J by 1 base, leaving 11 bases between them. Germline lookup yields CDR1 DFQATT and CDR2 SNEGSKA (reference sequence). The CDR3 extends over 14 amino acids. In nucleotides, the CDR3 is TGCAGTGCTAGGGGGGCAGGGGGCACAGATACGCAGTATTTT. Protein sequence: CSARGAGGTDTQYF.

This chain connects TRBV20-1 to TRBJ1-3; D perhaps matches TRBD1 (5 bases). V shed 6 bases and J shed 2 bases, with 11 bases lying between them. The CDR3 loop spans 13 amino acids. The germline V gene encodes CDR1 DFQATT and CDR2 SNEGSKA (reference sequence). The CDR3 protein is CSAAGGAGNTIYF. The CDR3 DNA sequence: TGCAGTGCCGCGGGGGGGGCTGGAAACACCATATATTTT.

The chain uses TRBV7-2 and TRBJ2-2; D remains unclear. Germline assignment: CDR1 SGHTA and CDR2 FQGNSA. The CDR3 totals 13 residues. V shed 3 bases and J shed 4 bases, with 6 bases lying between them. For the CDR3, the DNA is TGTGCCAGCAGCTTCGCAGGCACCGGGGAGCTGTTTTTT. This sequence encodes CASSFAGTGELFF.

The V call is TRBV30, the J call TRBJ1-2; tentatively, D is TRBD1 (6 bases). CDR1 and CDR2 (germline): GTSNPN, SVGIG (reference sequence). The CDR3 runs to 12 residues. The V end lost 5 bases, the J end lost 2 bases, and 9 bases lay between the germline ends. DNA for the CDR3: TGTGCCTGGGTGGGGGCGAACTATGGCTACACCTTC. Its translation is CAWVGANYGYTF.

V and J are TRBV7-2 and TRBJ2-7; tentative D call: TRBD2 (5 bases). The V and J ends lost 5 bases and 2 bases respectively, with 10 bases between them. Looked up from germline, CDR1 is SGHTA and CDR2 is FQGNSA. There are 13 residues in the CDR3. This CDR3 reads CASSQSGTYEQYF. CDR3 coding DNA: TGTGCCAGCAGCCAGAGCGGAACCTACGAGCAGTACTTC.

The chain recombines TRBV6-5 with TRBJ2-1; D is ambiguous. Between the trimmed V and J ends, which lost 0 bases and 5 bases, there was a span of 11 bases. The length of the CDR3 is 15 residues. Per the germline V gene, CDR1 is MNHEY and CDR2 is SVGAGI. The CDR3 nucleotides are TGTGCCAGCAGTTACTCGATGGCAGAAAACAATGAGCAGTTCTTC. It is translated as CASSYSMAENNEQFF.

This clonotype was counted once. The chain joins TRBV11-2 to TRBJ2-3, with D possibly being TRBD2 (6 bases). In germline, CDR1 is SGHAT, CDR2 FQNNGV. V lost 6 bases to trimming and J lost 6 bases, with 19 bases between them. The CDR3 runs to 15 residues. CDR3 sequence reads: CASRRPGLVSDTQYF. CDR3 nucleotides: TGTGCCAGCAGACGACCGGGACTCGTCAGCGATACGCAGTATTTT.

This clonotype was detected a few times. The chain joins TRBV7-2 to TRBJ2-5; the D is unclear. CDR1 and CDR2 from the germline V gene are SGHTA and FQGNSA. This CDR3 comprises 14 residues. V gave up 0 bases and J gave up 2 bases, with 7 bases separating them. DNA for the CDR3: TGTGCCAGCAGCTTAGCGTCGCTGCAAGAGACCCAGTACTTC. Translating gives CASSLASLQETQYF.

This clonotype was recorded once. The chain combines TRBV5-1 with TRBJ2-3; D might be TRBD2 (7 bases). This CDR3 has 16 residues. V lost 4 bases to trimming and J lost 0 bases, with 15 bases between them. Looked up from germline, CDR1 is SGHRS and CDR2 is YFSETQ. CDR3: CASSPGGGTSTDTQYF. Written as DNA, the CDR3 is TGCGCCAGCAGCCCTGGGGGGGGCACTAGCACAGATACGCAGTATTTT. The full variable domain, in which reference TRBV5-1 and TRBJ2-3 provide the parts outside the CDR3, is KAGVTQTPRYLIKTRGQQVTLSCSPISGHRSVSWYQQTPGQGLQFLFEYFSETQRNKGNFPGRFSGRQFSNSRSEMNVSTLELGDSALYLCASSPGGGTSTDTQYFGPGTRLTVL.

This sequence joins TRBV28 and TRBJ1-2; D is unclear. V was pared by 5 bases and J by 4 bases, with 11 bases between. The CDR3 runs to 13 residues. Per germline, CDR1 MDHEN and CDR2 SYDVKM. The CDR3 reads CASSEPEVYGYTF. The CDR3 DNA follows: TGTGCCAGCAGTGAACCGGAAGTCTATGGCTACACCTTC.

This rearrangement joins TRBV29-1 to TRBJ1-1, with TRBD1 as a possible D gene (5 bases). V gave up 3 bases and J gave up 6 bases, with 14 bases separating them. CDR1 and CDR2 (germline): SQVTM, ANQGSEA. The CDR3 contains 13 residues. CDR3 sequence reads: CSVEGRLGPEAFF. In DNA, the CDR3 is TGCAGCGTTGAGGGACGCCTGGGACCTGAAGCTTTCTTT.

This chain connects TRBV3-1 to TRBJ2-7; either TRBD1 or TRBD2 may supply D (5 bases each). Trimming shortened V by 4 bases and J by 6 bases, and 22 bases separated the two germline ends. This CDR3 has 16 amino acids. Germline CDR1 and CDR2: LGHDT and YNNKEL (reference sequence). The chain's CDR3 is CASSRTGTELDAEQYF. In nucleotides, the CDR3 is TGTGCCAGCAGCCGTACCGGGACCGAGCTTGACGCCGAGCAGTACTTC.

The rearrangement joins TRBV20-1 to TRBJ1-1; D is unresolved. V lost 3 bases to trimming and J lost 5 bases, with 16 bases between them. Germline V gives CDR1 DFQATT, CDR2 SNEGSKA (reference sequence). The CDR3 is made up of 14 amino acids. CDR3 sequence reads: CSASPGGRGTEAFF. CDR3 DNA sequence: TGCAGTGCTAGTCCTGGCGGGCGCGGAACTGAAGCTTTCTTT.

This clonotype was detected once. The DNA of the CDR3 is TGTGCCAGCAGGTTCGGGGGGGCGGGCACAGATACGCAGTATTTT. Translating gives CASRFGGAGTDTQYF. This chain connects TRBV7-2 to TRBJ2-3, with 8 bases aligning to TRBD2. V lost 6 bases and J lost 1; bases outside the gene matches: 6. CDR1 and CDR2 from the germline V gene are SGHTA and FQGNSA. The CDR3 spans 15 residues.

The chain has TRBV2 and TRBJ2-5; D not resolved. The length of the CDR3 is 14 residues. V gave up 7 bases and J gave up 5 bases, with 17 bases separating them. Germline loops: CDR1 SNHLY, CDR2 FYNNEI. The CDR3 sequence: CASTSLGVGETQYF. CDR3 nucleotides: TGTGCCAGCACCTCCCTCGGCGTAGGGGAGACCCAGTACTTC.

V usage is TRBV24-1 and J usage is TRBJ1-5; 7 nucleotides line up with TRBD1. Germline trimming cut 4 bases from V and 3 bases from J; bases unmatched to any gene: 5. Germline values: CDR1 KGHDR, CDR2 SFDVKD. The CDR3 is 15 amino acids. CDR3 region: CATSDPDRDNQPQHF. DNA for the CDR3: TGTGCCACCAGTGACCCCGACAGGGACAATCAGCCCCAGCATTTT.

The genes are TRBV15 and TRBJ1-4, with 8 bases aligning to TRBD1. V dropped 0 bases and J dropped 6; count of bases not matched to a gene: 3. The germline V gene has CDR1 LNHNV and CDR2 YYDKDF (reference sequence). This CDR3 has 15 residues. This CDR3 reads CATSRDSQGDEKLFF. CDR3 coding DNA: TGTGCCACCAGCAGAGATTCACAGGGGGATGAAAAACTGTTTTTT.

This sequence joins TRBV27 and TRBJ2-4; D is perhaps TRBD2 (5 bases). The CDR3 contains 16 residues. The V gene lost 6 bases and the J gene lost 2 bases, with 17 bases spanning the gap. The germline CDR1 and CDR2 sequences are MNHEY and SMNVEV (reference sequence). The CDR3 sequence: CASSPIAWESKNIQYF. CDR3 coding DNA: TGTGCCAGCAGCCCTATAGCCTGGGAGTCCAAAAACATTCAGTACTTC.

CDR3 in amino acids: CASSLAGQREKLFF. The CDR3 DNA sequence: TGCGCCAGCAGCTTGGCGGGACAACGAGAAAAACTGTTTTTT. V and J are TRBV5-1 and TRBJ1-4; tentatively, D is TRBD1 (6 bases). The CDR3 runs to 14 residues. Trimming shortened V by 0 bases and J by 8 bases, and 11 bases separated the two germline ends. Germline CDR1 reads SGHRS; CDR2 reads YFSETQ.

The V gene is TRBV4-3, the J gene TRBJ1-1, with D uncertain. This CDR3 has 14 amino acids. CDR1 LGHNA and CDR2 YSLEER come from the germline V gene. V lost 0 bases and J lost 6, with 11 bases in between. DNA for the CDR3: TGCGCCAGCAGCCAAGATATGGATAGCCCTGAAGCTTTCTTT. Its protein is CASSQDMDSPEAFF.

As DNA, the CDR3 is TGCAGTGCTAGCGCCTTCCGGGGAGATAACTCCTACGAGCAGTACTTC. Amino acid sequence: CSASAFRGDNSYEQYF. The V and J genes are TRBV20-1 and TRBJ2-7; perhaps TRBD2 as D (5 bases). The CDR3 has 16 amino acids. Germline V gene lookup returns CDR1 DFQATT and CDR2 SNEGSKA (reference sequence). V lost 3 bases to trimming and J lost 0 bases, with 18 bases between them.

This sequence joins TRBV6-2 or TRBV6-3 and TRBJ2-2, with D hard to call. The CDR3 spans 11 residues. CDR1 and CDR2 from the germline V gene are MNHEY and SVGEGT. V was cut by 8 bases and J by 5 bases, with 6 bases left in between. The CDR3 protein is CASGLTGELFF. The CDR3, as DNA: TGTGCCAGCGGATTGACCGGGGAGCTGTTTTTT.

This chain joins TRBV5-1 and TRBJ2-2, with 8 bases matching TRBD1. Germline CDR1 reads SGHRS; CDR2 reads YFSETQ. J lost 2 bases, V lost 4 bases, and 4 bases had no gene match. The CDR3 runs 15 residues. CDR3 DNA sequence: TGCGCCAGCAGCCGGACAGGGACAAACACCGGGGAGCTGTTTTTT. Translated: CASSRTGTNTGELFF.

The chain combines TRBV7-3 with TRBJ2-5, with D unclear. V was cut by 0 bases and J by 5 bases, with 16 bases left in between. CDR3 length: 16 amino acids. From germline, CDR1 is SGHTA and CDR2 FQGTGA. CDR3 loop: CASSLTGRRRAETQYF. In DNA, the CDR3 is TGTGCCAGCAGCTTAACGGGCCGACGAAGGGCGGAGACCCAGTACTTC. The complete variable domain, with remaining parts taken from reference TRBV7-3 and TRBJ2-5, reads GAGVSQTPSNKVTEKGKYVELRCDPISGHTALYWYRQSLGQGPEFLIYFQGTGAADDSGLPNDRFFAVRPEGSVSTLKIQRTERGDSAVYLCASSLTGRRRAETQYFGPGTRLLVL.